The 20 T cell receptor beta chains in this list originate from one sample, sequenced in a study of T cell repertoires in cytomegalovirus infection. No antigens are known for them. TCRdb ran MiXCR on the reads and lists one entry per CDR3 protein. Of some 270,000 distinct CDR3 sequences listed, 22% are singletons. Sequencing used cultured PBMCs, obtained from culture after CMV antigen stimulation. Every receptor here comes from a human donor in good health (CMV status not recorded). Some clones in this sample may be carry-over from other donors' samples.

This clonotype was seen at least ten times. V and J are TRBV7-2 and TRBJ1-4; D gene uncertain. Trimming left V 5 bases short and J 10 bases short, with 20 bases between. The CDR3 contains 15 residues. Germline CDR1 and CDR2: SGHTA and FQGNSA. The CDR3 bases are TGTGCCAGCAGCCCGCCCGGTACCCGGGGTGGAAAACTGTTTTTT. Translation gives CASSPPGTRGGKLFF.

This chain links TRBV3-1 with TRBJ2-3; the match to TRBD2 covers 9 bases. The germline V gene encodes CDR1 LGHDT and CDR2 YNNKEL (reference sequence). Germline trimming cut 0 bases from V and 4 bases from J; bases unmatched to any gene: 8. CDR3 length: 17 residues. The CDR3 sequence: CASSQDPLAGAADTQYF. The CDR3 nucleotides are TGTGCCAGCAGCCAAGACCCCTTAGCGGGAGCGGCAGATACGCAGTATTTT.

The J gene is TRBJ2-1, the V gene TRBV6-5, with D maybe TRBD2 (5 bases). Trimming shortened V by 6 bases and J by 0 bases, and 12 bases separated the two germline ends. CDR3 length equals 15 residues. CDR1 MNHEY and CDR2 SVGAGI come from the germline V gene. For the CDR3, the DNA is TGTGCCAGCAGCCGCGGACTCAACTCCTACAATGAGCAGTTCTTC. Translation gives CASSRGLNSYNEQFF.

This chain uses TRBV6-2 or TRBV6-3 with TRBJ2-1; D possibly corresponds to TRBD2 (5 bases). CDR3 size: 15 residues. V lost 10 bases and J 0 bases, leaving 16 bases between the germline ends. Germline lookup yields CDR1 MNHEY and CDR2 SVGEGT. CDR3 bases: TGTGCCATCCTGTGGGAGAATAGCTCCTACAATGAGCAGTTCTTC. Translated, it gives CAILWENSSYNEQFF.

The chain recombines TRBV7-9 with TRBJ2-4; 8 bases map to TRBD2. Germline values: CDR1 SEHNR, CDR2 FQNEAQ (reference sequence). V gave up 5 bases and J gave up 9 bases; unmatched junction bases: 15. This CDR3 is 16 amino acids long. The CDR3 is CASSPQGAGGFGIQYF. The DNA for the CDR3 is TGTGCCAGCAGCCCCCAGGGTGCGGGAGGTTTTGGCATTCAGTACTTC.

This clonotype was observed many times. V gene TRBV7-9 combines with J gene TRBJ1-2, with 9 bases aligning to TRBD1. Trimming at V came to 6 bases and at J to 5 bases, leaving 13 bases not matched to a gene. Germline V gives CDR1 SEHNR, CDR2 FQNEAQ (reference sequence). This CDR3 comprises 16 residues. The CDR3 DNA reads TGTGCCAGCAGTCGGGACAGGGAATACTGGTCATATGGCTACACCTTC. It codes for CASSRDREYWSYGYTF.

The CDR3 sequence is CASTRDPVTDTQYF. Written as DNA, the CDR3 is TGTGCCAGCACCCGAGACCCAGTGACAGATACGCAGTATTTT. The rearrangement joins TRBV12-3 or TRBV12-4 to TRBJ2-3; D gene uncertain. Trimming stripped 7 bases from V and 3 bases from J, with 14 bases between. The CDR3 totals 14 residues.

The chain has TRBV4-1 and TRBJ1-5; no definite D call. V lost 4 bases and J lost 4, with 11 bases in between. Germline loops: CDR1 MGHRA, CDR2 YSYEKL. CDR3 length: 14 amino acids. The CDR3 reads CASSLGPQNQPQHF. CDR3 nucleotides: TGCGCCAGCAGCCTCGGGCCGCAAAATCAGCCCCAGCATTTT.

This sequence joins TRBV15 and TRBJ1-5, with TRBD1 identical over 7 bases. The germline V gene encodes CDR1 LNHNV and CDR2 YYDKDF (reference sequence). This CDR3 region has 13 residues. Trimming took 5 bases from V and 6 from J; bases not matched to a gene: 4. The DNA for the CDR3 is TGTGCCACCAGCGGACAGGTTGGTCAGCCCCAGCATTTT. It specifies CATSGQVGQPQHF.

Details on this clonotype: This clone may be a read error of a much larger clone one base away. The chain has TRBV7-2 and TRBJ2-6, with D perhaps matching TRBD1 or TRBD2 (6 bases each). CDR1 is SGHTA and CDR2 is FQGNSA in the germline V gene. The CDR3 length is 15 residues. This CDR3 reads CVSSLRGAGANVLTF. The CDR3 nucleotides read TGTGTCAGCAGCTTAAGGGGGGCTGGGGCCAACGTCCTGACTTTC.

This clonotype was seen once. The chain is built from TRBV27 and TRBJ2-1; the D gene is possibly TRBD1 (6 bases). Trimming left V 7 bases short and J 4 bases short, with 17 bases between. CDR3 length: 15 residues. Germline values: CDR1 MNHEY, CDR2 SMNVEV (reference sequence). DNA for the CDR3: TGTGCCAGCACCCCAAGGGACATCGGATACAATGAGCAGTTCTTC. It yields the protein CASTPRDIGYNEQFF.

The chain combines TRBV12-3 or TRBV12-4 with TRBJ2-3; maybe TRBD1 (5 bases). The CDR3 loop spans 15 amino acids. The ends were cut back, 2 bases at V and 3 bases at J, with 12 bases in the middle. The CDR3 region is CASSLLQGLTDTQYF. CDR3 nucleotides: TGTGCCAGCAGTTTACTTCAGGGTTTAACAGATACGCAGTATTTT.

The DNA for the CDR3 is TGTGCCAGCAGGACTAGCGGGCCATACAATGAGCAGTTCTTC. Its translation is CASRTSGPYNEQFF. This chain joins TRBV12-3 or TRBV12-4 and TRBJ2-1, with 10 bases aligning to TRBD2. J gave up 4 bases and V 6 bases, and 3 bases lay outside the gene matches. The CDR3 is made up of 14 amino acids.

The genes are TRBV6-2 or TRBV6-3 and TRBJ2-7, with a possible D match to TRBD1 (6 bases). The CDR3 length is 15 residues. CDR1 is MNHEY, CDR2 SVGEGT, per germline. Trimming took 6 bases from V and 3 from J, leaving 18 bases between them. The DNA for the CDR3 is TGTGCCAGCAGGTCCGGGACATCAAATAACTACGAGCAGTACGTC. Translation gives CASRSGTSNNYEQYV.

This clonotype occurred a few times. V and J are TRBV7-2 and TRBJ1-1; D might be TRBD1 (6 bases). Looked up from germline, CDR1 is SGHTA and CDR2 is FQGNSA. The CDR3 runs to 15 residues. Trimming pared 3 bases from V and 1 base from J, leaving 12 bases between. The CDR3 is CASSFDRSRNTEAFF. CDR3 nucleotides: TGTGCCAGCAGCTTCGACAGGAGCCGGAACACTGAAGCTTTCTTT. The complete variable domain, with remaining parts taken from reference TRBV7-2 and TRBJ1-1, reads GAGVSQSPSNKVTEKGKDVELRCDPISGHTALYWYRQSLGQGLEFLIYFQGNSAPDKSGLPSDRFSAERTGGSVSTLTIQRTQQEDSAVYLCASSFDRSRNTEAFFGQGTRLTVV.

This sequence joins TRBV6-5 and TRBJ1-2; D not resolved. Trimming stripped 4 bases from V and 6 bases from J, with 15 bases between. From germline, CDR1 is MNHEY and CDR2 SVGAGI. The CDR3 loop spans 14 amino acids. This CDR3 is CASSSPRASNGYTF. The CDR3 region has the DNA TGTGCCAGCAGTTCCCCCCGGGCATCCAATGGCTACACCTTC.

This clonotype was seen a few times. The chain carries TRBV4-3 and TRBJ1-5; D unresolved. V was pared by 0 bases and J by 1 base, with 13 bases between. Per the germline V gene, CDR1 is LGHNA and CDR2 is YSLEER. The CDR3 consists of 17 residues. CDR3 DNA: TGCGCCAGCAGCCAAGATCTTAACGCCGGGAGCAATCAGCCCCAGCATTTT. Amino acids: CASSQDLNAGSNQPQHF.

This clonotype was picked up a small number of times. The chain is built from TRBV11-2 and TRBJ1-1, with a possible D match to TRBD1 (5 bases). Trimming shortened V by 5 bases and J by 3 bases, and 22 bases separated the two germline ends. CDR3 length: 17 amino acids. Germline V gives CDR1 SGHAT, CDR2 FQNNGV. This chain's CDR3 is CASSPRAGEGLDTEAFF. CDR3 bases: TGTGCCAGCAGCCCCAGGGCCGGGGAGGGATTGGACACTGAAGCTTTCTTT.

The chain recombines TRBV19 with TRBJ2-2, with D hard to call. V lost 2 bases and J lost 1, with 5 bases in between. Germline V gene data show CDR1 as LNHDA and CDR2 as SQIVND (reference sequence). CDR3 length: 14 amino acids. The chain's CDR3 is CASSILGNTGELFF. DNA of the CDR3: TGTGCCAGTAGTATACTGGGGAACACCGGGGAGCTGTTTTTT.

This clonotype was counted at least ten times. This rearrangement joins TRBV7-2 to TRBJ2-5, with 10 bases that match TRBD2. Germline CDR1 is SGHTA and CDR2 is FQGNSA. The CDR3 totals 15 residues. With 1 base clipped from V and 9 bases from J, the junction kept 8 bases outside the gene matches. CDR3 residues: CASSLEMSSGRPQYF. The CDR3 nucleotides read TGTGCCAGCAGCTTAGAAATGAGTAGCGGGAGGCCCCAGTACTTC.